Below, 11 T cell receptor beta chains from the same sample are listed, as sequenced in a study of long-term antiretroviral therapy in people with HIV. Version v3.0 of the immunoSEQ assay ran at survey level. The repertoire was sequenced with immunoSEQ multiplex PCR; TCRdb's copy has only in-frame clones and lacks some. The sample contains 25,000 to 35,000 clones, 95% of which appear only once. This specimen was unsorted PBMCs, taken 5.3 years after starting antiretroviral therapy. These receptors came from a young man with HIV.

The gene calls are TRBV7-8 and TRBJ2-1; maybe TRBD1 (5 bases). The CDR3 is made up of 19 amino acids. Germline V CDR1 and CDR2: SGHVS, FQNEAQ. V was clipped by 4 bases and J by 0 bases, with 22 bases between them. This chain's CDR3 is CASSYSISQGLSSYNEQFF. CDR3 in DNA: TGTGCCAGCAGCTACTCAATAAGTCAGGGATTGAGCTCCTACAATGAGCAGTTCTTC.

The rearrangement links TRBV28 to TRBJ2-2; D is unclear. Trimming cost V 5 bases and J 1 base, with 5 bases left between them. Germline assignment: CDR1 MDHEN and CDR2 SYDVKM. This CDR3 spans 13 amino acids. The CDR3 region is CASSTLNTGELFF. The CDR3 DNA follows: TGTGCCAGCAGTACGTTGAACACCGGGGAGCTGTTTTTT.

V usage is TRBV11-2 and J usage is TRBJ2-7, with a tentative D call TRBD1 (6 bases). Trimming removed 1 base at V and 1 base at J, with 11 bases between. This CDR3 spans 15 amino acids. CDR1 is SGHAT and CDR2 is FQNNGV in the germline V gene. The CDR3 here is CASSLARQASYEQYF. CDR3 coding DNA: TGTGCCAGCAGCTTAGCGAGACAGGCTTCCTACGAGCAGTACTTC.

The chain links TRBV7-3 to TRBJ1-1; tentative D call: TRBD1 (5 bases). There are 15 residues in the CDR3. V gave up 5 bases and J gave up 4 bases, with 17 bases separating them. Germline CDR1 reads SGHTA; CDR2 reads FQGTGA. The CDR3 loop reads CASSDQRGGGTEAFF. The CDR3 DNA reads as TGTGCCAGCAGCGACCAACGCGGCGGGGGCACTGAAGCTTTCTTT.

This rearrangement joins TRBV15 to TRBJ1-2; D remains unclear. Germline V gene data show CDR1 as LNHNV and CDR2 as YYDKDF (reference sequence). This CDR3 has 15 residues. Deletions cut 3 bases from V and 1 base from J, with 12 bases between. The chain's CDR3 is CATSSPGEGNYGYTF. The DNA for the CDR3 is TGTGCCACCAGCAGCCCTGGTGAGGGTAACTATGGCTACACCTTC.

V usage is TRBV21-1 and J usage is TRBJ2-7; TRBD2 is the table's D call, not checked against the DNA. TRBV21-1 has pseudogene status. The CDR3 runs 14 residues. The CDR3 region is CASSERGGSYEQYF. CDR3 sequence (DNA): TGTGCCAGCAGCGAGCGGGGGGGATCCTACGAGCAGTACTTC.

In its sample, this clone was seen a few times. The chain joins TRBV27 to TRBJ1-1; D remains ambiguous. Trimming stripped 3 bases from V and 1 base from J, with 12 bases between. The length of the CDR3 is 15 residues. The germline V gene encodes CDR1 MNHEY and CDR2 SMNVEV (reference sequence). The CDR3 coding sequence is TGTGCCAGCAGTTTGAGCCACAGAGGGAACACTGAAGCTTTCTTT. It yields the protein CASSLSHRGNTEAFF.

This clone was observed a single time. As DNA, the CDR3 is TGTGCCAGCAGTTACGCCTCAGGGGCGGGCTACGAGCAGTACTTC. It encodes CASSYASGAGYEQYF. The rearrangement uses TRBV6-5 and TRBJ2-7; tentative D call: TRBD1 (6 bases). Germline V gene sequence: CDR1 MNHEY, CDR2 SVGAGI. This CDR3 has 15 residues. V lost 2 bases to trimming and J lost 3 bases, with 14 bases between them.

The V gene is TRBV12-5, the J gene TRBJ1-1; D not resolved. The CDR3 extends over 12 amino acids. Trimming left V 0 bases short and J 4 bases short, with 3 bases between. From germline, CDR1 is LGHNT and CDR2 FRNRAP. In DNA form, the CDR3 reads TGTGCTAGTGGTTTGGTACCCACTGAAGCTTTCTTT. Amino acid sequence: CASGLVPTEAFF.

This clone was seen more than once but under ten times. The V call is TRBV27, the J call TRBJ2-7; D gene unclear. The V gene lost 2 bases and the J gene lost 4 bases, with 3 bases spanning the gap. Germline CDR1 and CDR2: MNHEY and SMNVEV (reference sequence). The CDR3 length is 11 residues. The CDR3, as DNA: TGTGCCAGCAGTTTAGGGTACGAGCAGTACTTC. It codes for CASSLGYEQYF.

This clone was detected only once. The rearrangement uses TRBV6-5 and TRBJ2-7; 10 bases agree with TRBD1. V shed 5 bases, J shed 2 bases, and the junction held 3 bases outside the gene matches. Germline CDR1 MNHEY, CDR2 SVGAGI. The CDR3 has 14 residues. The CDR3 loop is CASSRTGGAYEQYF. CDR3 in DNA: TGTGCCAGCAGTCGGACAGGGGGTGCCTACGAGCAGTACTTC.